Listed here are 20 T cell receptor beta chains from one sample, sequenced in a study of cytomegalovirus exposure and HLA in healthy donors (dated by TCRdb to 2015 to 2018). The library came from the immunoSEQ multiplex PCR assay. For the multiplex PCR, a mixture combining 60 forward primers for TCR Vbeta segments and 13 reverse primers for TCR Jbeta segments was used. What TCRdb holds here is the immuneACCESS table cut down to in-frame rearrangements. Part of the clones is not present; checked against another copy, under half of the missing clones reflect an unresolved V gene, and the others are unexplained. Across this sample there are some 62,000 clones, with around 87% seen only once. The ten largest account for about 1.5% of the sample. Sequenced material: PBMCs. The source of these receptors is a man younger than 30 in good health and CMV-seronegative.

This CDR3 is CAISPGTNTGELFF. In DNA form, the CDR3 reads TGTGCCATCAGTCCCGGGACTAACACCGGGGAGCTGTTTTTT. V and J are TRBV10-3 and TRBJ2-2; D perhaps matches TRBD2 (6 bases). With 5 bases removed from V and 2 bases from J, the gap between germline ends came to 9 bases. CDR3 length: 14 residues. Germline V gives CDR1 ENHRY, CDR2 SYGVKD.

The chain joins TRBV28 to TRBJ1-5; 8 bases are a match to TRBD1. The germline V gene has CDR1 MDHEN and CDR2 SYDVKM. This CDR3 contains 12 residues. The CDR3 sequence: CAQGALNQPQHF. The CDR3 DNA follows: TGTGCTCAGGGGGCCCTCAATCAGCCCCAGCATTTT. The full variable domain, its missing parts supplied by reference TRBV28 and TRBJ1-5, is DVKVTQSSRYLVKRTGEKVFLECVQDMDHENMFWYRQDPGLGLRLIYFSYDVKMKEKGDIPEGYSVSREKKERFSLILESASTNQTSMYLCAQGALNQPQHFGDGTRLSIL.

The V gene is TRBV19, the J gene TRBJ1-2; 8 bases map to TRBD1. This CDR3 contains 15 residues. J lost 6 bases, V lost 3 bases, and 9 bases had no gene match. Germline CDR1 LNHDA, CDR2 SQIVND (reference sequence). The CDR3 region has the DNA TGTGCCAGTAGTATCTATCAGACAGGGGAGGATGGCTACACCTTC. This translates into CASSIYQTGEDGYTF.

CDR3 DNA: TGCGCCAGCAGCCAAGCCCGACAGGGGACGGCCGAGCAGTACTTC. This translates into CASSQARQGTAEQYF. The J gene is TRBJ2-7, the V gene TRBV4-1; 8 bases line up with TRBD1. The CDR3 is made up of 15 amino acids. Germline values: CDR1 MGHRA, CDR2 YSYEKL. Trimming cost V 1 base and J 6 bases; bases outside gene matches: 8.

This clone has just one count. The chain combines TRBV30 with TRBJ2-7, with 10 bases aligning to TRBD1. Germline loops: CDR1 GTSNPN, CDR2 SVGIG (reference sequence). This CDR3 region has 13 residues. With V trimmed by 3 bases and J by 2 bases, 1 base remained unmatched. The DNA for the CDR3 is TGTGCCTGGAGGGGGACAGGGGCCTACGAGCAGTACTTC. Translating it yields CAWRGTGAYEQYF.

V is TRBV11-2 and J is TRBJ2-7, with 9 bases aligning to TRBD1. Germline loops: CDR1 SGHAT, CDR2 FQNNGV. The CDR3 is made up of 14 amino acids. Trimming took 5 bases from V and 6 from J; bases not matched to a gene: 8. CDR3 protein: CASSAHRQGGEQYF. DNA of the CDR3: TGTGCCAGCAGCGCGCATAGACAGGGGGGCGAGCAGTACTTC.

This chain joins TRBV5-4 and TRBJ1-1; the D gene is possibly TRBD1 (6 bases). The length of the CDR3 is 17 residues. Trimming shortened V by 3 bases and J by 0 bases, and 18 bases separated the two germline ends. Per germline, CDR1 SGHNT and CDR2 YYREEE (reference sequence). For the CDR3, the DNA is TGTGCCAGCAGCTCGGCGGGGGCGCTCGTTCTGAACACTGAAGCTTTCTTT. Its protein is CASSSAGALVLNTEAFF. The variable domain in full, completed from reference TRBV5-4 and TRBJ1-1, reads ETGVTQSPTHLIKTRGQQVTLRCSSQSGHNTVSWYQQALGQGPQFIFQYYREEENGRGNFPPRFSGLQFPNYSSELNVNALELDDSALYLCASSSAGALVLNTEAFFGQGTRLTVV.

This rearrangement joins TRBV28 to TRBJ2-3, with a weak D call TRBD2 (5 bases). Trimming shortened V by 3 bases and J by 5 bases, and 6 bases separated the two germline ends. Germline assignment: CDR1 MDHEN and CDR2 SYDVKM. This CDR3 contains 12 residues. The CDR3 is CASSLAGDTQYF. DNA for the CDR3: TGTGCCAGCAGTTTGGCGGGAGATACGCAGTATTTT. The variable domain in full, completed from reference TRBV28 and TRBJ2-3, reads DVKVTQSSRYLVKRTGEKVFLECVQDMDHENMFWYRQDPGLGLRLIYFSYDVKMKEKGDIPEGYSVSREKKERFSLILESASTNQTSMYLCASSLAGDTQYFGPGTRLTVL.

The V call is TRBV6-1, the J call TRBJ2-7; D is unclear. This CDR3 spans 13 amino acids. Between the trimmed V and J ends, which lost 6 bases and 2 bases, there was a span of 11 bases. Germline CDR1 MNHNS, CDR2 SASEGT. In DNA form, the CDR3 reads TGTGCCAGCAGCTTCGACAAGACCTACGAGCAGTACTTC. It translates to CASSFDKTYEQYF.

The genes are TRBV19 and TRBJ1-3; D gene ambiguous. Trimming took 3 bases from V and 0 from J, leaving 6 bases between them. CDR1 and CDR2 (germline): LNHDA, SQIVND (reference sequence). The CDR3 consists of 14 residues. The CDR3 region has the DNA TGTGCCAGTAGTATCTCGTCCTCTGGAAACACCATATATTTT. This gives the protein CASSISSSGNTIYF.

The chain links TRBV28 to TRBJ1-1; possible D gene TRBD1, 5 bases. CDR1 is MDHEN, CDR2 SYDVKM, per germline. The CDR3 is 14 amino acids. V lost 6 bases and J 0 bases, leaving 11 bases between the germline ends. The CDR3: CASSPTVLNTEAFF. The CDR3 DNA reads TGTGCCAGCAGCCCGACAGTTCTGAACACTGAAGCTTTCTTT.

V is TRBV2 and J is TRBJ2-5, with a possible D match to TRBD2 (6 bases). Trimming stripped 5 bases from V and 5 bases from J, with 12 bases between. CDR1 and CDR2 (germline): SNHLY, FYNNEI. This CDR3 is 13 amino acids long. The CDR3 DNA is TGTGCCAGCAGTCGGGGGTTGCGGGAGACCCAGTACTTC. It encodes CASSRGLRETQYF.

The V call is TRBV28, the J call TRBJ1-2, with a possible D match to TRBD1 (5 bases). The CDR3 is made up of 12 amino acids. V lost 10 bases to trimming and J lost 0 bases, with 9 bases between them. Germline V CDR1 and CDR2: MDHEN, SYDVKM. The CDR3 sequence: CAIRGSNYGYTF. CDR3 nucleotides: TGTGCCATCCGGGGGTCTAACTATGGCTACACCTTC.

This clone occurred a few times. This chain uses TRBV9 with TRBJ2-3, with D uncertain. V gave up 2 bases and J gave up 0 bases, with 7 bases separating them. CDR1 SGDLS and CDR2 YYNGEE come from the germline V gene. The CDR3 sequence is 14 residues long. CDR3 bases: TGTGCCAGCAGCGTCGGTATTAGCACAGATACGCAGTATTTT. Translated, it gives CASSVGISTDTQYF.

CDR3 DNA sequence: TGCGCCAGCAGCTCAGGGGCCTCCAGCGACGAGTATAATTCACCCCTCCACTTT. Protein sequence: CASSSGASSDEYNSPLHF. The genes are TRBV5-1 and TRBJ1-6; TRBD1 is a possible D gene (6 bases). The V end lost 3 bases, the J end lost 4 bases, and 20 bases lay between the germline ends. The CDR3 is 18 amino acids. CDR1 is SGHRS, CDR2 YFSETQ, per germline.

The rearrangement joins TRBV6-5 to TRBJ1-2, with no clear D. V was cut by 5 bases and J by 5 bases, with 12 bases left in between. The CDR3 has 13 amino acids. In germline, CDR1 is MNHEY, CDR2 SVGAGI. The CDR3 sequence is CASSPPGRYGYTF. CDR3 DNA sequence: TGTGCCAGCAGTCCCCCCGGTCGATATGGCTACACCTTC.

The rearrangement links TRBV5-4 to TRBJ2-7; TRBD1 might be the D (6 bases). Germline lookup yields CDR1 SGHNT and CDR2 YYREEE (reference sequence). Trimming removed 1 base at V and 5 bases at J, with 10 bases between. The CDR3 runs 13 residues. The CDR3 nucleotides read TGTGCCAGCAGCTTGACAGGGTTGAACGAGCAGTACTTC. It encodes CASSLTGLNEQYF.

V gene TRBV19 combines with J gene TRBJ1-5; D remains ambiguous. The germline gives CDR1 LNHDA, CDR2 SQIVND (reference sequence). V lost 8 bases and J 4 bases, leaving 9 bases between the germline ends. The CDR3 sequence is 12 residues long. The CDR3 spells CASQFRNQPQHF. The CDR3 nucleotides are TGTGCCAGTCAGTTCAGGAATCAGCCCCAGCATTTT.

As DNA, the CDR3 is TGTGCCAGCTCCCCCCCCTGGACTCAAATTTCCTACGAGCAGTACTTC. Protein: CASSPPWTQISYEQYF. J is TRBJ2-7 and V is TRBV11-3, with D possibly matching TRBD2 (5 bases). With 8 bases removed from V and 1 base from J, the gap between germline ends came to 21 bases. Per germline, CDR1 SGHNT and CDR2 YENEEA. There are 16 residues in the CDR3. Complete variable domain (other parts from reference TRBV11-3 and TRBJ2-7): EAGVVQSPRYKIIEKKQPVAFWCNPISGHNTLYWYLQNLGQGPELLIRYENEEAVDDSQLPKDRFSAERLKGVDSTLKIQPAELGDSAVYLCASSPPWTQISYEQYFGPGTRLTVT.

The chain employs TRBV4-1 and TRBJ1-1; no reliable D call. Looked up from germline, CDR1 is MGHRA and CDR2 is YSYEKL. V lost 0 bases, J lost 0 bases, and 8 bases lay in between. CDR3 length equals 15 residues. CDR3 bases: TGCGCCAGCAGCCAAGAACCGACACTGAACACTGAAGCTTTCTTT. Protein sequence: CASSQEPTLNTEAFF.